The T cell receptor beta chain under discussion was sequenced for a study of graft-versus-host responses after intestinal transplantation. Clones were sequenced by immunoSEQ multiplex PCR, and TCRdb holds only the in-frame ones, with some missing. The profile covers approximately 82,000 clones, with about nine tenths appearing a single time and more than 0.095% taken by the ten largest. On this clone: The target antigen is unknown.

The CDR3 length is 15 residues. The germline gives CDR1 MRHNA, CDR2 SNTAGT. The V gene lost 0 bases and the J gene lost 1 base, with 8 bases spanning the gap. This clonotype was obtained from a human donor who received an intestinal transplant. The specimen comprised unstimulated CD4+ T cells sorted from spleen or lymph node cells, sampled before intestinal transplant. This rearrangement joins TRBV6-4 to TRBJ2-3; no clear D gene. The CDR3 spells CASSDSAFGTDTQYF. Written as DNA, the CDR3 is TGTGCCAGCAGTGACTCGGCCTTCGGCACAGATACGCAGTATTTT.